This T cell receptor beta chain came from a study of blood T cell repertoires in COVID-19. For the study at large: Samples came from the United States, Italy and Spain, spanning acute and convalescent COVID-19. PBMCs, B-cell-depleted T cells, or T cells provided the cDNA or gDNA that made up the material.

CDR3 length: 12 amino acids. The ends lost 7 bases at V and 9 bases at J; junction bases unmatched: 2. The V gene's germline CDR1 is MDHEN and CDR2 SYDVKM. In the original analysis: How many nucleated cells were present was estimated from reference gene primer amplification. The method was immunoSEQ multiplex PCR; TCRdb's version includes in-frame clones alone and lacks a portion of them. That table furnishes V, J and clone size, whereas the DNA furnished D and trimming. The table shows 55,000 to 65,000 clones, with around four fifths occurring only once. The TCR originated in a woman aged 80 or older with acute or convalescent COVID-19. The chain recombines TRBV28 with TRBJ1-6; TRBD1 agrees at 8 bases. The specimen sequenced was peripheral blood. CDR3: CASITGGSPLHF. In DNA, the CDR3 is TGTGCCAGCATTACAGGGGGTTCACCCCTCCACTTT.